The 18 T cell receptor beta chains presented below share a single source sample, sequenced in a study of T cells in localized non-small cell lung cancer. TCRdb's table, derived via immunoSEQ multiplex PCR, lists solely in-frame clones and lacks some. The sample yields over 30,000 clones, 90% seen once. Sequencing used peripheral blood, obtained before any cancer treatment. The receptor set was obtained from a man aged 40 to 75 with stage I lung adenocarcinoma.

V is TRBV6-5 and J is TRBJ2-7; D perhaps matches TRBD2 (5 bases). The CDR3 has 14 amino acids. V shed 1 base and J shed 6 bases, with 13 bases lying between them. Germline CDR1 MNHEY, CDR2 SVGAGI. The CDR3 loop reads CASSYLPTRVEQYF. In DNA, the CDR3 is TGTGCCAGCAGTTACTTGCCTACGAGGGTCGAGCAGTACTTC.

The chain employs TRBV11-2 and TRBJ2-5, with 13 bases fitting TRBD2. Per the germline V gene, CDR1 is SGHAT and CDR2 is FQNNGV. The J segment lost 5 bases and the V segment lost 4 bases, leaving 7 bases of the junction unmatched. This CDR3 is built from 16 residues. CDR3 sequence reads: CASSSLTSGGAETQYF. The CDR3 nucleotides are TGTGCCAGCAGCTCTTTAACTAGCGGGGGGGCGGAGACCCAGTACTTC.

A remark on this clone: Other DNA sequences in the same sample also yield this CDR3. The V gene is TRBV19, the J gene TRBJ2-2; D remains ambiguous. Trimming removed 5 bases at V and 6 bases at J, with 7 bases between. This CDR3 comprises 12 residues. The germline V gene encodes CDR1 LNHDA and CDR2 SQIVND (reference sequence). CDR3 protein: CASSPRAGELFF. The CDR3 DNA reads TGTGCCAGTAGTCCCCGCGCCGGGGAGCTGTTTTTT.

The chain uses TRBV2 and TRBJ1-2, with 7 bases identical to TRBD1. The V segment lost 5 bases and the J segment 7 bases; nucleotides outside the gene matches: 10. The CDR3 sequence is 14 residues long. Per the germline V gene, CDR1 is SNHLY and CDR2 is FYNNEI. The CDR3 loop is CASSFTGATIGYTF. The CDR3 region has the DNA TGTGCCAGCAGTTTTACAGGGGCCACTATTGGCTACACCTTC.

CDR3: CASSLAGTTHGYTF. The CDR3 bases are TGCGCCAGCAGCTTGGCCGGCACTACACATGGCTACACCTTC. The chain couples TRBV5-1 to TRBJ1-2; no firm D call. The CDR3 is 14 amino acids. CDR1 is SGHRS and CDR2 is YFSETQ in the germline V gene. Trimming removed 0 bases from V and 6 bases from J, with 12 bases in between.

This chain links TRBV6-6 with TRBJ1-5; D might be TRBD1 (5 bases). The CDR3 runs to 14 residues. V was cut by 0 bases and J by 5 bases, with 8 bases left in between. Germline assignment: CDR1 MNHNY and CDR2 SVGAGI (reference sequence). CDR3 residues: CASSYSSGYQPQHF. CDR3 in DNA: TGTGCCAGCAGTTACTCGTCAGGGTATCAGCCCCAGCATTTT.

This chain joins TRBV19 and TRBJ1-3; the D gene is possibly TRBD1 (5 bases). Germline loops: CDR1 LNHDA, CDR2 SQIVND (reference sequence). V was clipped by 5 bases and J by 0 bases, with 17 bases between them. This CDR3 has 17 amino acids. CDR3 sequence reads: CASSPLQQAISGNTIYF. The CDR3 nucleotides read TGTGCCAGTAGTCCACTTCAACAGGCGATCTCTGGAAACACCATATATTTT.

The chain couples TRBV2 to TRBJ1-5; D is uncertain. Per the germline V gene, CDR1 is SNHLY and CDR2 is FYNNEI. Trimming left V 6 bases short and J 6 bases short, with 9 bases between. The CDR3 length is 12 residues. CDR3 coding DNA: TGTGCCAGCAGCGTAGGGCCTCAGCCCCAGCATTTT. Residues: CASSVGPQPQHF.

This clone was counted a single time. The gene calls are TRBV6-1 and TRBJ2-3, with unresolved D. Germline assignment: CDR1 MNHNS and CDR2 SASEGT. Deletions cut 0 bases from V and 6 bases from J, with 7 bases between. CDR3 size: 13 residues. For the CDR3, the DNA is TGTGCCAGCAGTGAAGCAATGAGGGATACGCAGTATTTT. Translated: CASSEAMRDTQYF.

The gene calls are TRBV29-1 and TRBJ2-5; possible D gene TRBD1, 6 bases. The CDR3 consists of 12 residues. Germline V CDR1 and CDR2: SQVTM, ANQGSEA. V was trimmed by 4 bases and J by 5 bases, leaving 11 bases between them. CDR3 sequence (DNA): TGCAGCGTTGCAGGGGTGGCGGAGACCCAGTACTTC. It encodes CSVAGVAETQYF.

The rearrangement joins TRBV13 to TRBJ2-3; maybe TRBD1 (5 bases). V lost 0 bases, J lost 1 base, and 5 bases lay in between. This CDR3 contains 14 residues. Germline CDR1 reads PRHDT; CDR2 reads FYEKMQ (reference sequence). The CDR3 here is CASSLGRGTDTQYF. The CDR3 DNA reads TGTGCCAGCAGCTTAGGCAGGGGCACAGATACGCAGTATTTT.

The chain carries TRBV5-8 and TRBJ2-4; 7 positions match TRBD1. Trimming cost V 3 bases and J 0 bases; bases outside gene matches: 6. CDR3 size: 16 residues. Germline V CDR1 and CDR2: SGHTS, YDEGEE. The CDR3 DNA follows: TGTGCCAGCAGCTCCGGGACAGTCCTAGCCAAAAACATTCAGTACTTC. Its protein product is CASSSGTVLAKNIQYF.

J is TRBJ2-1 and V is TRBV5-5; 10 bases are shared with TRBD2. V was pared by 4 bases and J by 8 bases, with 12 bases of the junction left unmatched. Looked up from germline, CDR1 is SGHKS and CDR2 is YYEKEE (reference sequence). The CDR3 totals 16 residues. CDR3 coding DNA: TGTGCCAGCAGCCCGACCGGTAGCGGGGGGTTTGATGAGCAGTTCTTC. It specifies CASSPTGSGGFDEQFF.

This clone came up once. The chain links TRBV18 to TRBJ2-1; no clear D gene. The CDR3 has 12 residues. CDR1 is KGHSH, CDR2 LQKENI, per germline. V dropped 6 bases and J dropped 9 bases, with 12 bases sitting between them. The CDR3 spells CASSNSGGEQFF. DNA for the CDR3: TGTGCCAGCTCGAACTCTGGTGGTGAGCAGTTCTTC.

The V call is TRBV6-1, the J call TRBJ2-7; the D is unclear. V was pared by 8 bases and J by 1 base, with 3 bases between. This CDR3 spans 10 amino acids. CDR1 MNHNS and CDR2 SASEGT come from the germline V gene. The chain's CDR3 is CASVSYEQYF. CDR3 bases: TGTGCCAGCGTGTCCTACGAGCAGTACTTC.

This sequence joins TRBV5-6 and TRBJ1-5; D perhaps matches TRBD1 (5 bases). This CDR3 comprises 14 residues. V lost 0 bases and J lost 6, with 10 bases in between. The germline CDR1 and CDR2 sequences are SGHDT and YYEEEE. Here the CDR3 DNA reads TGTGCCAGCAGCTTGGCTGGGGGAGGTCAGCCCCAGCATTTT. The encoded protein is CASSLAGGGQPQHF.

This clone was counted only a few times. The rearrangement joins TRBV6-5 to TRBJ2-7; maybe TRBD2 (6 bases). Germline V gene sequence: CDR1 MNHEY, CDR2 SVGAGI. The V end was cut by 5 bases, the J end by 3 bases, with 17 bases between. The CDR3 spans 15 residues. CDR3 coding DNA: TGTGCCAGCAGTGCAAGAGCGGGTGGGTTCTACGAGCAGTACTTC. Translated: CASSARAGGFYEQYF.

The chain uses TRBV28 and TRBJ1-4; D gene ambiguous. Trimming stripped 3 bases from V and 5 bases from J, with 13 bases between. Germline CDR1 MDHEN, CDR2 SYDVKM. The CDR3 has 15 amino acids. The CDR3 DNA follows: TGTGCCAGCAGTTTCTCTAACGGAGGAAATGAAAAACTGTTTTTT. This codes for CASSFSNGGNEKLFF.